These 20 T cell receptor beta chains were all obtained from the same sample, sequenced in a study of Ad26.COV2.S vaccination and SARS-CoV-2 variants. As to treatment: around 19 received Ad26.COV2.S at low or high dose, single or two shots; roughly 5 received placebo; per-sample allocation not given. Each sample was drawn 63 days after the first injection (of vaccine or placebo). Some clones are missing from TCRdb's copy, which holds only in-frame ones; the method was immunoSEQ multiplex PCR. The repertoire consists of some 480,000 clones, with roughly nine tenths occurring once and the leading ten covering around 13%. The source was peripheral blood, collected in a trial of Ad26.COV2.S vaccine versus placebo. Receptor source: a person between 18 and 65 years old who received the Ad26.COV2.S COVID-19 vaccine or a placebo.

The chain uses TRBV12-3 or TRBV12-4 and TRBJ2-2, with D unclear. The V end was cut by 3 bases, the J end by 4 bases, with 6 bases between. The CDR3 extends over 13 amino acids. CDR3 DNA sequence: TGTGCCAGCAGTTTGACAAGCACCGGGGAGCTGTTTTTT. Protein product: CASSLTSTGELFF.

V usage is TRBV18 and J usage is TRBJ1-1; D might be TRBD1 (5 bases). The V gene lost 3 bases and the J gene lost 5 bases, with 10 bases spanning the gap. CDR1 KGHSH and CDR2 LQKENI come from the germline V gene. CDR3 length equals 13 residues. The CDR3 reads CASSPLEGTEAFF. In nucleotides, the CDR3 is TGTGCCAGCTCACCCTTAGAGGGGACTGAAGCTTTCTTT.

Concerning this clone: Other DNA sequences in this sample translate to the same CDR3. The gene calls are TRBV7-3 and TRBJ2-5; D not certain. The CDR3 contains 11 residues. Germline CDR1 reads SGHTA; CDR2 reads FQGTGA. V was clipped by 4 bases and J by 5 bases, with 5 bases between them. The CDR3: CASSSGETQYF. CDR3 coding DNA: TGTGCCAGCAGCTCCGGGGAGACCCAGTACTTC.

The chain links TRBV7-3 to TRBJ2-1; TRBD2 matches 8 bases. V lost 5 bases to trimming and J lost 10 bases; unmatched junction nucleotides: 13. Germline V lookup: CDR1 SGHTA, CDR2 FQGTGA. The CDR3 has 15 amino acids. CDR3 coding DNA: TGTGCCAGCAGCCAGACTAGCGACAGTGGAGCGGAGCAGTTCTTC. Its protein is CASSQTSDSGAEQFF. Full variable domain (rest looked up from reference TRBV7-3 and TRBJ2-1): GAGVSQTPSNKVTEKGKYVELRCDPISGHTALYWYRQSLGQGPEFLIYFQGTGAADDSGLPNDRFFAVRPEGSVSTLKIQRTERGDSAVYLCASSQTSDSGAEQFFGPGTRLTVL.

The rearrangement links TRBV15 to TRBJ1-5; 7 bases match TRBD1. Germline trimming cut 11 bases from V and 3 bases from J; bases unmatched to any gene: 7. Germline lookup yields CDR1 LNHNV and CDR2 YYDKDF (reference sequence). The CDR3 has 13 amino acids. CDR3 DNA sequence: TGTGCCGCCGGTGGGACAGACAATCAGCCCCAGCATTTT. This gives the protein CAAGGTDNQPQHF.

The chain combines TRBV19 with TRBJ2-1; D may be TRBD1 (5 bases). CDR3 length: 15 residues. Germline V gene data show CDR1 as LNHDA and CDR2 as SQIVND (reference sequence). The V end was cut by 3 bases, the J end by 7 bases, with 16 bases between. The CDR3 spells CASSIRRGIENEQFF. The CDR3 region has the DNA TGTGCCAGTAGTATCCGTAGGGGTATCGAAAATGAGCAGTTCTTC.

The rearrangement uses TRBV28 and TRBJ1-1; D perhaps matches TRBD1 (5 bases). V was cut by 6 bases and J by 4 bases, with 18 bases left in between. The CDR3 covers 15 residues. Germline-derived CDR1 and CDR2 are MDHEN and SYDVKM. CDR3 sequence (DNA): TGTGCCAGCAGGGTCCTCCTTGGCGGGGCCACTGAAGCTTTCTTT. Translating gives CASRVLLGGATEAFF.

The rearrangement joins TRBV30 to TRBJ1-2; 7 positions agree with TRBD1. The junction had 7 bases not matched to a gene; V was cut back by 2 bases and J by 4 bases. Per the germline V gene, CDR1 is GTSNPN and CDR2 is SVGIG (reference sequence). The CDR3 length is 14 residues. The CDR3 DNA reads TGTGCCTGGAGTCCCACAGGGGTTTCCTATGGCTACACCTTC. Its protein is CAWSPTGVSYGYTF.

V usage is TRBV19 and J usage is TRBJ1-5; D is unresolved. V lost 3 bases, J lost 6 bases, and 9 bases lay in between. CDR3 length: 13 residues. Germline CDR1 reads LNHDA; CDR2 reads SQIVND (reference sequence). The CDR3 DNA sequence: TGTGCCAGTAGTATTAATTTACCTCAGCCCCAGCATTTT. Its translation: CASSINLPQPQHF.

The CDR3 DNA follows: TGTGCCAGCAGTTTACGGCAGGGGGCAATTGGCTACACCTTC. The encoded protein is CASSLRQGAIGYTF. The chain recombines TRBV28 with TRBJ1-2, with TRBD1 matching 8 bases. CDR1 is MDHEN and CDR2 is SYDVKM in the germline V gene. V lost 2 bases to trimming and J lost 7 bases; unmatched junction nucleotides: 6. The CDR3 length is 14 residues.

This sequence joins TRBV5-4 and TRBJ2-1; 14 positions agree with TRBD2. J lost 9 bases, V lost 0 bases, and 8 bases had no gene match. Germline V gene lookup returns CDR1 SGHNT and CDR2 YYREEE (reference sequence). There are 17 residues in the CDR3. The CDR3 region has the DNA TGTGCCAGCAGCTTGGGACCGGGACTAGCGGGAGTAAGTGAGCAGTTCTTC. It translates to CASSLGPGLAGVSEQFF.

V usage is TRBV4-3 and J usage is TRBJ2-1; D is ambiguous. Germline V gene lookup returns CDR1 LGHNA and CDR2 YSLEER. V was clipped by 4 bases and J by 0 bases, with 10 bases between them. The CDR3 length is 15 residues. The CDR3 here is CASSLRQVSYNEQFF. The CDR3, as DNA: TGCGCCAGCAGCCTCCGGCAGGTCTCCTACAATGAGCAGTTCTTC.

This chain connects TRBV9 to TRBJ2-5; maybe TRBD1 (8 bases). The CDR3 extends over 14 amino acids. Per germline, CDR1 SGDLS and CDR2 YYNGEE. The V and J ends lost 3 bases and 4 bases respectively, with 13 bases between them. CDR3 residues: CASSAQGEGETQYF. CDR3 coding DNA: TGTGCCAGCAGCGCACAGGGGGAGGGAGAGACCCAGTACTTC.

V gene TRBV5-1 combines with J gene TRBJ1-1, with D possibly matching TRBD1 (5 bases). The CDR3 loop spans 15 amino acids. Trimming took 0 bases from V and 4 from J, leaving 13 bases between them. Germline V gene sequence: CDR1 SGHRS, CDR2 YFSETQ. This CDR3 reads CASSLGGRARTEAFF. CDR3 coding DNA: TGCGCCAGCAGCTTGGGGGGCAGGGCGCGCACTGAAGCTTTCTTT.

The chain combines TRBV29-1 with TRBJ1-1, with 8 bases aligning to TRBD1. The J segment lost 2 bases and the V segment lost 8 bases, leaving 7 bases of the junction unmatched. Germline CDR1 reads SQVTM; CDR2 reads ANQGSEA. The CDR3 runs 13 residues. The CDR3 region is CSTRTGSNTEAFF. Here the CDR3 DNA reads TGCAGCACCCGGACAGGGTCAAACACTGAAGCTTTCTTT.

The chain uses TRBV2 and TRBJ1-2; D is ambiguous. CDR1 and CDR2 from the germline V gene are SNHLY and FYNNEI. V lost 5 bases, J lost 7 bases, and 11 bases lay in between. The CDR3 consists of 12 residues. Here the CDR3 DNA reads TGTGCCAGCAGTAGAACACTTGGTGGCTACACCTTC. Translation gives CASSRTLGGYTF.

This chain connects TRBV7-8 to TRBJ2-1; TRBD1 aligns across 7 bases. Germline loops: CDR1 SGHVS, CDR2 FQNEAQ. V lost 5 bases to trimming and J lost 5 bases; unmatched junction nucleotides: 9. This CDR3 comprises 15 residues. In nucleotides, the CDR3 is TGTGCCAGCAGCCTACGACAGGGTAGGGACAATGAGCAGTTCTTC. Translation gives CASSLRQGRDNEQFF.

This chain uses TRBV28 with TRBJ1-1; D is ambiguous. Trimming removed 4 bases at V and 1 base at J, with 19 bases between. The CDR3 length is 17 residues. The germline gives CDR1 MDHEN, CDR2 SYDVKM. The CDR3 sequence is CASSSPPREVGNTEAFF. In nucleotides, the CDR3 is TGTGCCAGCAGTTCCCCCCCGAGGGAAGTCGGGAACACTGAAGCTTTCTTT.

The chain employs TRBV5-6 and TRBJ1-1; D not certain. CDR3 length: 14 residues. CDR1 and CDR2 (germline): SGHDT, YYEEEE. Deletions cut 1 base from V and 7 bases from J, with 14 bases between. The CDR3 spells CASSLISAVDEAFF. The CDR3 DNA sequence: TGTGCCAGCAGCTTGATCTCGGCAGTCGATGAAGCTTTCTTT.

V gene TRBV4-3 combines with J gene TRBJ2-1; 9 bases are a match to TRBD2. V gave up 0 bases and J gave up 1 base; unmatched junction bases: 4. From germline, CDR1 is LGHNA and CDR2 YSLEER. This CDR3 has 17 amino acids. This CDR3 is CASSQEPSGMSYNEQFF. The DNA of the CDR3 is TGCGCCAGCAGCCAAGAGCCTAGCGGGATGTCCTACAATGAGCAGTTCTTC.